Here is one T cell receptor beta chain with its context. Its antigen is unknown. Single viable CD3+CD4+CD8-CD45RO+ cells were sorted as the memory CD4+ T cells. The data were obtained in a study of memory CD4+ T cells and cytomegalovirus serostatus. Study at large: This sample comes from healthy Belgian adults, 8 to 10 CMV seropositive, roughly 22 seronegative. Study observations and caveats: CD4+ memory repertoires contained about 40% of the roughly 150 reported CMV TCRbeta sequences. Repertoires predicted CMV serostatus with median bootstrapped AUC of around 0.96.

Methods used by the authors: After removing out-of-frame reads, around 2 million distinct TCRbeta sequences remained. Profiling relied on immunoSEQ multiplex PCR, and the TCRdb table lists in-frame clones only, not all of them. That table is the source of V, J and clone size, and D and trimming were worked out from the DNA. The table has about 25,000 clones, about 71% seen once. The sequence was obtained from an adult in good health and CMV-seronegative. The sequencing input was memory CD4+ T cells from blood.

CDR3 coding DNA: TGTGCCAGCAGCCCCCGGCCTCGCCCCGGGGAGCTGTTTTTT. Its protein is CASSPRPRPGELFF. V usage is TRBV6-5 and J usage is TRBJ2-2; D is uncertain. Germline-derived CDR1 and CDR2 are MNHEY and SVGAGI. CDR3 size: 14 residues. The V end was cut by 6 bases, the J end by 6 bases, with 14 bases between.